This T cell receptor (beta chain) comes out of a study of CXCR3-negative and CXCR3-positive naive CD8 T cells. Whole-study results and caveats: Relative to memory CD8+ cells, whose diversity was much lower, both naive subsets had comparably high diversity. TRBV-TRBJ usage matched between naive CXCR3-negative and CXCR3-positive cells but not between memory cells.

There are 14 residues in the CDR3. The germline V gene encodes CDR1 MDHEN and CDR2 SYDVKM. cDNA libraries for TRB were generated by 5' RACE incorporating UMI labels. TCRdb re-analyzed the 5' RACE reads; it lists each CDR3 protein once, without DNA. The sample spans some 39,000 distinct CDR3 sequences; the ten largest clones claim 1.5% to 2%. Investigators sorted each CD8+ T cell subset in triplicate, taking 300,000 or so cells each time. Within the CD8+ T cell compartment, naive cells were CD45RO-CCR7+CD27+CD95-. With regard to this clonotype: Its specificity is unknown.

The sequencing input was naive CXCR3- CD8+ T cells from blood. The subset here: CD45RO-CCR7+CD27+CD95- naive CD8+ T cells lacking CXCR3 (TNR3-). The receptor was isolated from a human donor in good health. Some clones in this sample may be carry-over from other donors' samples. J is TRBJ2-3 and V is TRBV28; lacking DNA, the TRBD2 call made by TCRdb goes unchecked. The CDR3 reads CATDSGRARDTQYF.